Presented here are 19 T cell receptor beta chains from one specimen sequenced in a study of early T cells in non-severe SARS-CoV-2 infection. TCRdb re-analysed the 5' RACE reads in MiXCR, keeping a single row per CDR3 protein. The sample contains around 57,000 distinct CDR3 sequences, around 8% of which appear only once. Material: whole blood. The receptor source for this set is an adult who was a healthcare worker with PCR-confirmed SARS-CoV-2 infection or an uninfected control (not recorded which).

This clonotype has only a few counts. The chain combines TRBV29-1 with TRBJ1-4; 10 bases map to TRBD1. Germline CDR1 SQVTM, CDR2 ANQGSEA. V lost 6 bases and J lost 4; bases outside the gene matches: 8. CDR3 length: 15 residues. CDR3 protein: CSVRQGALGNEKLFF. The DNA for the CDR3 is TGCAGCGTCCGACAGGGGGCGCTTGGTAATGAAAAACTGTTTTTT.

The rearrangement uses TRBV28 and TRBJ1-6, with 12 bases aligning to TRBD1. The junction had 3 bases not matched to a gene; V was cut back by 3 bases and J by 9 bases. CDR3 length: 15 amino acids. Germline V CDR1 and CDR2: MDHEN, SYDVKM. CDR3 nucleotides: TGTGCCAGCAGTTTGGGACAGGGGGCAGGTTCACCCCTCCACTTT. Its translation: CASSLGQGAGSPLHF.

This clonotype appeared a few times. This sequence joins TRBV3-1 and TRBJ2-2, with 7 bases matching TRBD1. Germline-derived CDR1 and CDR2 are LGHDT and YNNKEL (reference sequence). There are 16 residues in the CDR3. Unmatched junction bases numbered 7, after V lost 2 bases and J lost 4 bases. In DNA, the CDR3 is TGTGCCAGCAGCCAAAGTAGGGGGCGAGGCACCGGGGAGCTGTTTTTT. Amino acid sequence: CASSQSRGRGTGELFF.

This clonotype was picked up a small number of times. The V call is TRBV3-1, the J call TRBJ1-1; 8 bases map to TRBD1. CDR3 length: 14 residues. Germline V gene sequence: CDR1 LGHDT, CDR2 YNNKEL (reference sequence). V shed 2 bases, J shed 3 bases, and the junction held 2 bases outside the gene matches. The CDR3, as DNA: TGTGCCAGCAGCCAACGGACAGGGCACACTGAAGCTTTCTTT. Protein: CASSQRTGHTEAFF. Drawing the rest from reference TRBV3-1 and TRBJ1-1, the complete variable domain is DTAVSQTPKYLVTQMGNDKSIKCEQNLGHDTMYWYKQDSKKFLKIMFSYNNKELIINETVPNRFSPKSPDKAHLNLHINSLELGDSAVYFCASSQRTGHTEAFFGQGTRLTVV.

This clonotype came up many times. The V and J genes are TRBV28 and TRBJ1-5; 9 bases align to TRBD1. Germline CDR1 and CDR2: MDHEN and SYDVKM. Germline trimming cut 5 bases from V and 4 bases from J; bases unmatched to any gene: 6. The CDR3 is 15 residues long. DNA of the CDR3: TGTGCCAGCAGTCCCGACGGGACAGGGAATCAGCCCCAGCATTTT. Encoded protein: CASSPDGTGNQPQHF.

This clonotype turned up a few times. This chain uses TRBV5-1 with TRBJ2-7; TRBD2 might be the D (5 bases). CDR3 length: 17 residues. In germline, CDR1 is SGHRS, CDR2 YFSETQ. The germline V and J ends were trimmed by 3 bases and 9 bases, with 28 bases remaining between them. CDR3 loop: CASSYPTGRGFTMVQYF. CDR3 sequence (DNA): TGCGCCAGCAGCTACCCGACGGGCCGGGGATTTACGATGGTGCAGTACTTC. Together with reference TRBV5-1 and TRBJ2-7, the CDR3 gives the full variable domain: KAGVTQTPRYLIKTRGQQVTLSCSPISGHRSVSWYQQTPGQGLQFLFEYFSETQRNKGNFPGRFSGRQFSNSRSEMNVSTLELGDSALYLCASSYPTGRGFTMVQYFGPGTRLTVT.

The rearrangement joins TRBV12-5 to TRBJ1-1; D not resolved. The germline CDR1 and CDR2 sequences are LGHNT and FRNRAP. The CDR3 is made up of 12 amino acids. CDR3 sequence (DNA): TGTGCCATCAAAGGGCAAGGAGATGAAGCTTTCTTT. Its translation is CAIKGQGDEAFF.

The J gene is TRBJ1-2, the V gene TRBV12-3 or TRBV12-4; the D gene is possibly TRBD1 (5 bases). The CDR3 sequence is 15 residues long. V was clipped by 1 base and J by 7 bases, with 16 bases between them. The CDR3 spells CASSLERQGEGGYTF. CDR3 DNA sequence: TGTGCCAGCAGTTTAGAGCGTCAGGGCGAGGGTGGCTACACCTTC.

The genes are TRBV11-2 and TRBJ1-2, with 8 bases lining up with TRBD1. The length of the CDR3 is 13 residues. Germline V gene sequence: CDR1 SGHAT, CDR2 FQNNGV. V lost 8 bases and J lost 0; bases outside the gene matches: 2. This CDR3 reads CASRQGTNYGYTF. The CDR3, as DNA: TGTGCCAGCCGACAGGGGACTAACTATGGCTACACCTTC.

Many counts were recorded for this clonotype. The chain has TRBV3-1 and TRBJ2-1, with TRBD2 as a possible D gene (6 bases). The germline V and J ends were trimmed by 3 bases and 1 base, with 16 bases remaining between them. This CDR3 region has 17 residues. The germline V gene encodes CDR1 LGHDT and CDR2 YNNKEL (reference sequence). DNA for the CDR3: TGTGCCAGCAGCCACTTACGGGGGAAACGATCCTACAATGAGCAGTTCTTC. As protein: CASSHLRGKRSYNEQFF.

This clonotype occurred a few times. The genes are TRBV2 and TRBJ2-7; D is undetermined. The germline gives CDR1 SNHLY, CDR2 FYNNEI. Deletions cut 4 bases from V and 1 base from J, with 11 bases between. This CDR3 has 14 residues. The CDR3 protein is CASSVSSTSYEQYF. The CDR3 region has the DNA TGTGCCAGCAGTGTCTCGAGTACGTCCTACGAGCAGTACTTC.

This clonotype was detected many times. The rearrangement joins TRBV10-2 to TRBJ2-1, with a possible D match to TRBD1 (5 bases). V was pared by 8 bases and J by 0 bases, with 17 bases between. The CDR3 is 16 residues long. Per germline, CDR1 WSHSY and CDR2 SAAADI. The chain's CDR3 is CASFEGVQASYNEQFF. The CDR3 DNA sequence: TGCGCCAGCTTCGAAGGGGTACAGGCCTCCTACAATGAGCAGTTCTTC.

This clonotype has at least ten counts. The chain combines TRBV2 with TRBJ1-5; 8 bases agree with TRBD1. CDR3 length equals 14 residues. Germline V lookup: CDR1 SNHLY, CDR2 FYNNEI. V lost 6 bases and J lost 2; bases outside the gene matches: 3. CDR3 sequence reads: CASRGQVRNQPQHF. CDR3 nucleotide sequence: TGTGCCAGCAGGGGACAGGTACGCAATCAGCCCCAGCATTTT.

This clonotype has at least ten counts. V is TRBV7-8 and J is TRBJ1-3; D is perhaps TRBD1 (5 bases). The CDR3 loop spans 16 amino acids. V gave up 4 bases and J gave up 0 bases, with 13 bases separating them. Germline loops: CDR1 SGHVS, CDR2 FQNEAQ. In nucleotides, the CDR3 is TGTGCCAGCAGCTCGGTTGGGACGGTCTCTGGAAACACCATATATTTT. As protein: CASSSVGTVSGNTIYF.

This clonotype was seen a few times. The V and J genes are TRBV7-2 and TRBJ1-1; 7 bases agree with TRBD1. This CDR3 has 15 amino acids. Germline loops: CDR1 SGHTA, CDR2 FQGNSA. Losses at the gene ends were 3 bases for V and 1 base for J; bases not matched to a gene: 5. CDR3 DNA sequence: TGTGCCAGCAGCTTCCAGGGGGGCCGGAACACTGAAGCTTTCTTT. Amino acids: CASSFQGGRNTEAFF.

This clonotype was counted many times. The rearrangement joins TRBV18 to TRBJ1-5, with 8 bases that match TRBD1. Germline-derived CDR1 and CDR2 are KGHSH and LQKENI. V dropped 3 bases and J dropped 5; count of bases not matched to a gene: 6. The CDR3 has 15 residues. The CDR3 DNA sequence: TGTGCCAGCTCACCCGTCCCGGGACAGGATCAGCCCCAGCATTTT. Translating gives CASSPVPGQDQPQHF.

This clonotype was seen at least ten times. The chain is built from TRBV29-1 and TRBJ1-5; D gene uncertain. Trimming took 6 bases from V and 1 from J, leaving 16 bases between them. Germline lookup yields CDR1 SQVTM and CDR2 ANQGSEA. The CDR3 is 15 residues long. CDR3 loop: CSVELAQQSNQPQHF. CDR3 DNA sequence: TGCAGCGTGGAACTCGCTCAGCAAAGCAATCAGCCCCAGCATTTT. The full variable domain, completed using reference TRBV29-1 and TRBJ1-5, is SAVISQKPSRDICQRGTSLTIQCQVDSQVTMMFWYRQQPGQSLTLIATANQGSEATYESGFVIDKFPISRPNLTFSTLTVSNMSPEDSSIYLCSVELAQQSNQPQHFGDGTRLSIL.

CDR3 residues: CASSDSSGGATDTQYF. In DNA form, the CDR3 reads TGTGCCAGCAGTGACTCTAGCGGGGGGGCCACAGATACGCAGTATTTT. This chain uses TRBV6-4 with TRBJ2-3, with 11 bases lining up with TRBD2. CDR3 length: 16 amino acids. The J segment lost 2 bases and the V segment lost 0 bases, leaving 1 base of the junction unmatched. In germline, CDR1 is MRHNA, CDR2 SNTAGT.

This clonotype was seen ten or more times. The rearrangement uses TRBV3-1 and TRBJ2-5; D is undetermined. The CDR3 is 13 amino acids. Trimming removed 0 bases at V and 4 bases at J, with 6 bases between. Germline CDR1 LGHDT, CDR2 YNNKEL (reference sequence). Here the CDR3 reads CASSQEVGETQYF. Here the CDR3 DNA reads TGTGCCAGCAGCCAAGAGGTTGGAGAGACCCAGTACTTC.